Given below is one TCR beta chain in context. Its specificity is unknown. These data originate in a study of shared clonotypes between healthy human individuals. Every donor, a Caucasian adult, lived in Nashville, Tennessee. Repertoires were generated with immunoSEQ multiplex PCR, while TCRdb's copy carries only in-frame clones and drops some. Of about 1.5 million clones listed, about 98% are singletons. Findings and caveats of the study: Generation probabilities were higher for clonotypes shared across all four sorted-subset donors than for unshared ones. A handful of donors shared approximately 5% of their naive CD4 clonotypes.

Sequenced sample: naive CD4+ T cells sorted from blood. As for subset: CD45RA+ positively selected. The origin of this receptor is a man younger than 45 in good health.

Here the CDR3 DNA reads TGTGCCAGCTCACCACCGAAGGGATGGGAAAAACTGTTTTTT. Encoded protein: CASSPPKGWEKLFF. This chain links TRBV18 with TRBJ1-4; D remains ambiguous. Between the trimmed V and J ends, which lost 0 bases and 8 bases, there was a span of 10 bases. The CDR3 contains 14 residues. Germline V CDR1 and CDR2: KGHSH, LQKENI.